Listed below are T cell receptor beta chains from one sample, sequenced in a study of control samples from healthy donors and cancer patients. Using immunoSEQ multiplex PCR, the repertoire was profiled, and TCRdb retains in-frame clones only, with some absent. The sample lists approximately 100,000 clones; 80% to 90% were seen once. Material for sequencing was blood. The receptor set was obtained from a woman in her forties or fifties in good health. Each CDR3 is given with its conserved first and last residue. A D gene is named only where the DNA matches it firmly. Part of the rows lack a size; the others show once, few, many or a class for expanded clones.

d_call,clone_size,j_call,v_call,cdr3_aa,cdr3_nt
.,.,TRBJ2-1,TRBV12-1,CASSSGSEGNEQFF,TGTGCCAGCAGCTCCGGGAGCGAAGGCAATGAGCAGTTCTTC
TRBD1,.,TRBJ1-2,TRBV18,CASSPGGQATNYGYTF,TGTGCCAGCTCACCAGGGGGACAGGCGACTAACTATGGCTACACCTTC
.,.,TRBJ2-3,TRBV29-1,CSFKGGGTDTQYF,TGCAGCTTCAAGGGGGGCGGTACAGATACGCAGTATTTT
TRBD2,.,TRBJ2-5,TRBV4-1,CASSSRLAGGLLQETQYF,TGCGCCAGCAGCTCCCGACTAGCGGGGGGACTCTTACAAGAGACCCAGTACTTC
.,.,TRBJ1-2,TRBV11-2,CASSLGGQGGYTF,TGTGCCAGCAGCTTAGGGGGTCAGGGAGGCTACACCTTC
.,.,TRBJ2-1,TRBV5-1,CASSLWGSNEQFF,TGCGCCAGCAGCTTGTGGGGATCCAATGAGCAGTTCTTC
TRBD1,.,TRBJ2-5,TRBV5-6,CASSLEQGETQYF,TGTGCCAGCAGCTTGGAACAGGGGGAGACCCAGTACTTC
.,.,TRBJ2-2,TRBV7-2,CASSLMGRGRPLTGELFF,TGTGCCAGCAGCTTGATGGGGCGGGGGCGTCCCCTCACCGGGGAGCTGTTTTTT
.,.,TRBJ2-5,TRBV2,CASKAELPETQYF,TGTGCCAGCAAGGCAGAACTCCCGGAGACCCAGTACTTC
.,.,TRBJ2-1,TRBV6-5,CASRYSSYNEQFF,TGTGCCAGCAGATATAGCTCCTACAATGAGCAGTTCTTC
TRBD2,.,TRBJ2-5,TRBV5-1,CASSLSSIAGGPRQETQYF,TGCGCCAGCAGCTTGAGCTCTATAGCGGGGGGCCCCCGACAAGAGACCCAGTACTTC
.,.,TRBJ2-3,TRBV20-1,CSAATGRTQYF,TGCAGTGCCGCTACGGGCCGGACGCAGTATTTT
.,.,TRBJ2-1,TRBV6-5,CASSYPGYNEQFF,TGTGCCAGCAGTTACCCGGGGTACAATGAGCAGTTCTTC
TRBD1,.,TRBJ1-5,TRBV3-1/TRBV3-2,CASTDRGSNQPQHF,TGTGCCAGCACCGACAGGGGAAGCAATCAGCCCCAGCATTTT
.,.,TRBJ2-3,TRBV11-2,CASSLGSPVTDTQYF,TGTGCCAGCAGCTTAGGCTCACCCGTCACAGATACGCAGTATTTT
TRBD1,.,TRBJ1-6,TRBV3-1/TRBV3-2,CASSQGGQGYSPLHF,TGTGCCAGCAGCCAAGGAGGACAGGGGTATTCACCCCTCCACTTT
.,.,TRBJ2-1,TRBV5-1,CASSLALASYNEQFF,TGCGCCAGCAGCTTGGCGCTAGCATCCTACAATGAGCAGTTCTTC
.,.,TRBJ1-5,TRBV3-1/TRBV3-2,CASSQRSMRQPQHF,TGTGCCAGCAGCCAAAGATCGATGAGGCAGCCCCAGCATTTT
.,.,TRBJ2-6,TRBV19,CASSILQGSGANVLTF,TGTGCCAGTAGTATACTCCAGGGCTCTGGGGCCAACGTCCTGACTTTC
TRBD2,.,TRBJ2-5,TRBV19,CASSMTAGTSYRRTQYF,TGTGCCAGTAGTATGACCGCCGGGACTAGCTACCGGCGGACCCAGTACTTC
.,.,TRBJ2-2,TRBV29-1,CSVTGANTGELFF,TGCAGCGTGACGGGGGCGAACACCGGGGAGCTGTTTTTT
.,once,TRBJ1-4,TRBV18,CASSGNEKLFF,TGTGCCAGTTCCGGAAATGAAAAACTGTTTTTT
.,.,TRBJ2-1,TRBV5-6,CASSLGGGEQFF,TGTGCCAGCAGCTTGGGAGGCGGTGAGCAGTTCTTC
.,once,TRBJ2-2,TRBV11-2,CASSRGQNTGELFF,TGTGCCAGCAGCCGCGGACAGAACACCGGGGAGCTGTTTTTT
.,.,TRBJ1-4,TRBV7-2,CASSSNFRVSGEKLFF,TGTGCCAGCAGCTCCAACTTCAGGGTTAGCGGGGAAAAACTGTTTTTT
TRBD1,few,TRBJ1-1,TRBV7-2,CASSFDGTDTEAFF,TGTGCCAGCAGCTTCGATGGGACAGACACTGAAGCTTTCTTT
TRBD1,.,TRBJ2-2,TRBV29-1,CSVSTGETNTGELFF,TGCAGCGTTTCAACAGGGGAAACGAACACCGGGGAGCTGTTTTTT
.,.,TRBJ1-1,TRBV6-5,CASTPSGRMNTEAFF,TGTGCCAGCACCCCTTCGGGGCGAATGAACACTGAAGCTTTCTTT
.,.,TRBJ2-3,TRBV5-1,CASRSSPETDTQYF,TGCGCCAGCAGGTCGTCCCCGGAGACAGATACGCAGTATTTT
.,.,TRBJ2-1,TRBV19,CASSIVGVGYNEQFF,TGTGCCAGTAGTATCGTAGGTGTGGGGTACAATGAGCAGTTCTTC
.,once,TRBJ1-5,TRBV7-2,CASSLGAGGNGQPQHF,TGTGCCAGCAGCTTGGGGGCGGGGGGGAACGGTCAGCCCCAGCATTTT
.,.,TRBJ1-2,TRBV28,CASSLSYRNYGYTF,TGTGCCAGCAGTCTTTCCTACCGGAACTATGGCTACACCTTC
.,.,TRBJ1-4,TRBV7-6,CASSLAYGRAGKLFF,TGTGCCAGCAGCTTAGCTTACGGGAGGGCGGGAAAACTGTTTTTT
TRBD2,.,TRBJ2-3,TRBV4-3,CASSQGSSGGGSTQYF,TGCGCCAGCAGCCAAGGATCTAGCGGGGGGGGCAGTACGCAGTATTTT
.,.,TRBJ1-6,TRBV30,CAWRPGSHNSPLHF,TGTGCCTGGAGGCCGGGCAGTCATAATTCACCCCTCCACTTT
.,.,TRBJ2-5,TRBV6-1,CASSDPYTPYQETQYF,TGTGCCAGCAGTGACCCTTATACACCGTACCAAGAGACCCAGTACTTC
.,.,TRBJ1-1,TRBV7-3,CASSLSTGTEAFF,TGTGCCAGCAGCTTAAGTACAGGGACTGAAGCTTTCTTT
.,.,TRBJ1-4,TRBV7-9,CASSLGSGEGDF,TGTGCCAGCAGCTTAGGATCCGGCGAAGGGGACTTT
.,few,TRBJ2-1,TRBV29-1,CSVEADGRSSYNEQFF,TGCAGCGTTGAAGCGGACGGCAGGAGCTCCTACAATGAGCAGTTCTTC
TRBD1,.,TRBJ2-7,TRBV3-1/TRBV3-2,CASSQTGGIYYEQYF,TGTGCCAGCAGCCAAACAGGGGGCATCTACTACGAGCAGTACTTC
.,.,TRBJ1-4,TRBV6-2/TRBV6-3,CASSYFEKLFF,TGTGCCAGCAGTTACTTTGAAAAACTGTTTTTT
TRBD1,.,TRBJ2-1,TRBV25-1,CASSEFQGARNNEQFF,TGTGCCAGCAGTGAATTCCAGGGGGCAAGAAACAATGAGCAGTTCTTC
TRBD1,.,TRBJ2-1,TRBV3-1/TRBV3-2,CASSQGDRVTYNEQFF,TGTGCCAGCAGCCAAGGGGACAGGGTCACCTACAATGAGCAGTTCTTC
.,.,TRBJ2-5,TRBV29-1,CSVSDRAGRETQYF,TGCAGCGTCTCGGACCGCGCGGGGAGGGAGACCCAGTACTTC
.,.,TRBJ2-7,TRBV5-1,CASSLTVGTYEQYF,TGCGCCAGCAGCTTGACGGTGGGAACCTACGAGCAGTACTTC